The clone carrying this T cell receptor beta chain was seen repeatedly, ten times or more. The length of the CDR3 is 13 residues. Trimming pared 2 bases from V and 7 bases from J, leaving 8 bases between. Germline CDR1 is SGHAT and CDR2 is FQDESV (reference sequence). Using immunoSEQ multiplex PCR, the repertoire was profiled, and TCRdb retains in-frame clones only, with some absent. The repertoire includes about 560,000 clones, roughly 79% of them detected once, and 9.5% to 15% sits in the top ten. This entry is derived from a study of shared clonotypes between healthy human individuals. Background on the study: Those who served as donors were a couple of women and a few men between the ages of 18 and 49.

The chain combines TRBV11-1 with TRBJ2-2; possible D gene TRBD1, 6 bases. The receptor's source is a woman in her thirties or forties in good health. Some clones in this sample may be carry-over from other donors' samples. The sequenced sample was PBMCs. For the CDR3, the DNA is TGTGCCAGCAGCTTACAGGGGATCGGGGAGCTGTTTTTT. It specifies CASSLQGIGELFF. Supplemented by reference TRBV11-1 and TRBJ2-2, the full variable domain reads EAEVAQSPRYKITEKSQAVAFWCDPISGHATLYWYRQILGQGPELLVQFQDESVVDDSQLPKDRFSAERLKGVDSTLKIQPAELGDSAMYLCASSLQGIGELFFGEGSRLTVL.